Listed here is a single T cell receptor (beta chain). Antigen unknown. The record originates from a study of vaccination effects on CD4 cells after COVID-19. It was after 10 days of culture that CD4+ T cells were isolated. Everyone in the study got two shots of either the BNT162b2 or mRNA-1273 vaccine. This CDR3 spans 16 amino acids. The V and J ends lost 8 bases and 2 bases, in that order; junction bases with no gene match: 8. Looked up from germline, CDR1 is KGHSH and CDR2 is LQKENI. Repertoires were generated with immunoSEQ multiplex PCR, while TCRdb's copy carries only in-frame clones and drops some. The table has 42,000 or so clones, 60% to 75% seen once.

V is TRBV18 and J is TRBJ2-5; 13 bases are shared with TRBD2. The input for sequencing was CD4+ T cells from PBMCs cultured without peptide, taken after COVID-19 vaccination. The clonotype comes from a human donor who received a COVID-19 vaccine. The CDR3 region is CASTVGTSGAQETQYF. CDR3 bases: TGTGCCAGCACCGTGGGGACTAGCGGGGCACAAGAGACCCAGTACTTC.